Following are 7 T cell receptor beta chains from one sample sequenced in a study of beta chain features in type 1 diabetes. Study-wide findings and caveats: For Type 1 diabetes patients, all four CD4+ subsets carried TCRB CDR3s that were moderately but significantly shorter.

Their specific antigens are unknown. cDNA synthesis used the whole RNA isolate, giving expressed TCRB sequences. The table came from immunoSEQ multiplex PCR; TCRdb's copy has only in-frame clones and leaves some out. The repertoire includes over 100,000 clones, around 15% of them detected once, and approximately 2.3% sits in the top ten. Sequencing was carried out using central memory CD4+ T cells from blood. These receptors were obtained from a man aged 25 to 40 with type 1 diabetes.

This clone has a handful of counts. This chain connects TRBV7-2 to TRBJ2-5; D unresolved. In germline, CDR1 is SGHTA, CDR2 FQGNSA. V was pared by 2 bases and J by 5 bases, with 6 bases between. The CDR3 covers 12 residues. The CDR3 loop is CASSLRAETQYF. The CDR3 DNA reads TGTGCCAGCAGCTTAAGGGCCGAGACCCAGTACTTC.

Remarks on this clone: The sample holds other DNA sequences that translate to the same CDR3. The chain employs TRBV14 and TRBJ1-6; tentative D call: TRBD1 (6 bases). The CDR3 has 13 residues. V dropped 2 bases and J dropped 7 bases, with 6 bases sitting between them. Germline loops: CDR1 SGHDN, CDR2 FVKESK. The CDR3 bases are TGTGCCAGCAGCCAAACAGGGAATTCACCCCTCCACTTT. It codes for CASSQTGNSPLHF.

There are many counts of this clone. J is TRBJ2-7 and V is TRBV5-6; the D is unclear. Germline V gene sequence: CDR1 SGHDT, CDR2 YYEEEE. With 4 bases removed from V and 3 bases from J, the gap between germline ends came to 8 bases. CDR3 length equals 12 residues. The CDR3 DNA is TGTGCCAGCAGCCGTTACAGCTACGAGCAGTACTTC. It yields the protein CASSRYSYEQYF.

This chain connects TRBV9 to TRBJ2-3; tentative D call: TRBD2 (6 bases). This CDR3 is built from 16 residues. V was shortened by 0 bases and J by 1 base, with 12 bases between the two germline ends. In germline, CDR1 is SGDLS, CDR2 YYNGEE. CDR3 region: CASSVGDLGGTDTQYF. CDR3 DNA sequence: TGTGCCAGCAGCGTAGGGGACTTGGGAGGCACAGATACGCAGTATTTT.

This clone was observed many times. CDR3 nucleotide sequence: TGTGCCAGCAGCGTAGCCGGGGCGCCGGCAGATACGCAGTATTTT. Protein product: CASSVAGAPADTQYF. V is TRBV9 and J is TRBJ2-3, with D perhaps assigned TRBD1 or TRBD2 (5 bases each). The CDR3 has 15 residues. Germline V CDR1 and CDR2: SGDLS, YYNGEE. Trimming shortened V by 0 bases and J by 4 bases, and 12 bases separated the two germline ends.

This clone has a count of ten or more. The chain recombines TRBV27 with TRBJ2-3; D is unresolved. This CDR3 is 14 amino acids long. Deletions cut 4 bases from V and 1 base from J, with 9 bases between. From germline, CDR1 is MNHEY and CDR2 SMNVEV (reference sequence). The CDR3 DNA follows: TGTGCCAGCAGTTGGAGTTATCGCACAGATACGCAGTATTTT. This gives the protein CASSWSYRTDTQYF.

The chain carries TRBV10-3 and TRBJ2-3, with TRBD1 matching over 7 bases. Germline V gene data show CDR1 as ENHRY and CDR2 as SYGVKD. After removal of 5 bases from V and 0 bases from J, the junction contained 2 bases not matched to a gene. The CDR3 extends over 14 amino acids. This CDR3 reads CAISPGQSTDTQYF. The CDR3 DNA reads TGTGCCATCAGTCCGGGACAGAGCACAGATACGCAGTATTTT.